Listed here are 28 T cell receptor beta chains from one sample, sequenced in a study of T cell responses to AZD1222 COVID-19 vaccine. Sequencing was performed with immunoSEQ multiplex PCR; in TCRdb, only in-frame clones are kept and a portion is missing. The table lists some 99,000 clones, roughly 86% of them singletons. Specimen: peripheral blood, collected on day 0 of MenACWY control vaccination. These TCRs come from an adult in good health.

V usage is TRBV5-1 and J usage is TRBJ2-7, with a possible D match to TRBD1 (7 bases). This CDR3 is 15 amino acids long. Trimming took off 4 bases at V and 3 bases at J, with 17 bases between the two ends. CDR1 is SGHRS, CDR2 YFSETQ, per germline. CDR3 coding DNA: TGCGCCAGCAGCCAGGGGGGCATAAAATTCTACGAGCAGTACTTC. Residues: CASSQGGIKFYEQYF.

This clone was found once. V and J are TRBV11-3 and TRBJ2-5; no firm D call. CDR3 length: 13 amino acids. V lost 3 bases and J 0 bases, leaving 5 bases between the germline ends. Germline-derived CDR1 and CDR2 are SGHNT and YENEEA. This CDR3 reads CASSLGNQETQYF. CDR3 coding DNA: TGTGCCAGCAGCTTGGGGAACCAAGAGACCCAGTACTTC.

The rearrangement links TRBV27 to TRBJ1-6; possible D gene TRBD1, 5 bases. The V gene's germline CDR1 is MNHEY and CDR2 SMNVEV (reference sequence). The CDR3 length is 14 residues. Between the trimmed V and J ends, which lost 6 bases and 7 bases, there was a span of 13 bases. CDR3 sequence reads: CASSPGPTNSPLHF. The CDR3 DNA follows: TGTGCCAGCAGCCCGGGACCAACGAATTCACCCCTCCACTTT.

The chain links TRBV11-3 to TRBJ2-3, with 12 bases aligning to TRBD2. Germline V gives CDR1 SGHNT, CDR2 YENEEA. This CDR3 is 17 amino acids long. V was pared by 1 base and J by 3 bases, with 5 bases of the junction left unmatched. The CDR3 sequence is CASSLGLAGVPTDTQYF. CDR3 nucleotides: TGTGCCAGCAGCTTAGGACTAGCGGGAGTCCCAACAGATACGCAGTATTTT. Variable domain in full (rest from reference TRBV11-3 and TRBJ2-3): EAGVVQSPRYKIIEKKQPVAFWCNPISGHNTLYWYLQNLGQGPELLIRYENEEAVDDSQLPKDRFSAERLKGVDSTLKIQPAELGDSAVYLCASSLGLAGVPTDTQYFGPGTRLTVL.

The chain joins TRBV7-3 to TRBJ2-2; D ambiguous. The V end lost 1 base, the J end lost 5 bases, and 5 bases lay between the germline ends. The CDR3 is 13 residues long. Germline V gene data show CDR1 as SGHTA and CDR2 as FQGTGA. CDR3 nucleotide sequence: TGTGCCAGCAGCTTAAGTATGACCGGGGAGCTGTTTTTT. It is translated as CASSLSMTGELFF.

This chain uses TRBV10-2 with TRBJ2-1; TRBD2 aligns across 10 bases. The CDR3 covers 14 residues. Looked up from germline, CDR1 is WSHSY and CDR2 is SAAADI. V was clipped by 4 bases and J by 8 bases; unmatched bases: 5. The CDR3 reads CASSGLAGVDEQFF. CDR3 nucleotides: TGCGCCAGCAGTGGTCTAGCGGGGGTTGATGAGCAGTTCTTC.

The CDR3, as DNA: TGTGCCAGCAGCTTATCTAGGACAGGGCATCAGCCCCAGCATTTT. This gives the protein CASSLSRTGHQPQHF. The V call is TRBV7-2, the J call TRBJ1-5; TRBD1 matches 8 bases. CDR3 length equals 15 residues. The V gene end was trimmed by 2 bases and the J gene end by 5 bases; junction bases not matched to a gene: 5. Looked up from germline, CDR1 is SGHTA and CDR2 is FQGNSA. The complete variable domain, with remaining parts taken from reference TRBV7-2 and TRBJ1-5, reads GAGVSQSPSNKVTEKGKDVELRCDPISGHTALYWYRQSLGQGLEFLIYFQGNSAPDKSGLPSDRFSAERTGGSVSTLTIQRTQQEDSAVYLCASSLSRTGHQPQHFGDGTRLSIL.

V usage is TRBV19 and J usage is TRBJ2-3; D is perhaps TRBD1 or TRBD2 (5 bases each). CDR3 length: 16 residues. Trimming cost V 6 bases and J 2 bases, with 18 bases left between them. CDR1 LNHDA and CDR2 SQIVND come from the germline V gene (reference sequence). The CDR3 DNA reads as TGTGCCAGTAGCTTCGCCGGGGCGAGGTACACAGATACGCAGTATTTT. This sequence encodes CASSFAGARYTDTQYF.

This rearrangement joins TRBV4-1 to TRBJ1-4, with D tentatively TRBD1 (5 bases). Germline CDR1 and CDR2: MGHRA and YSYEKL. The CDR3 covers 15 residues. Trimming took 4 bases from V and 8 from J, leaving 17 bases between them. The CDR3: CASSRTGAEGEKLFF. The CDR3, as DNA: TGCGCCAGCAGCCGAACCGGGGCTGAGGGAGAAAAACTGTTTTTT.

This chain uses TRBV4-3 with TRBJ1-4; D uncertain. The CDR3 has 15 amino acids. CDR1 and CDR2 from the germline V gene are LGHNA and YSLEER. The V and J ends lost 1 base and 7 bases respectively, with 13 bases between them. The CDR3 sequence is CASSQGLNRGEKLFF. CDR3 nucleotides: TGCGCCAGCAGCCAAGGCCTGAACCGGGGTGAAAAACTGTTTTTT.

Here the CDR3 DNA reads TGTGCCAGCAGCTTAACCGACGCCACAGATACGCAGTATTTT. Encoded protein: CASSLTDATDTQYF. V usage is TRBV7-3 and J usage is TRBJ2-3; no reliable D call. The germline V and J ends were trimmed by 0 bases and 2 bases, with 6 bases remaining between them. The germline V gene has CDR1 SGHTA and CDR2 FQGTGA. The CDR3 has 14 amino acids.

The chain's CDR3 is CASTLPRDRSSYEQYF. The CDR3 DNA reads as TGTGCCAGCACCCTCCCCCGGGACAGGAGCTCCTACGAGCAGTACTTC. The chain employs TRBV2 and TRBJ2-7; 8 positions match TRBD1. V was pared by 7 bases and J by 0 bases, with 11 bases of the junction left unmatched. The CDR3 covers 16 residues. Germline CDR1 reads SNHLY; CDR2 reads FYNNEI.

In DNA, the CDR3 is TGTGCCAGCAGCGTTACCCCAGGGGGAGGGAATTCACCCCTCCACTTT. Protein product: CASSVTPGGGNSPLHF. The gene calls are TRBV12-1 and TRBJ1-6. TRBV12-1 is flagged as a pseudogene. This CDR3 has 16 residues.

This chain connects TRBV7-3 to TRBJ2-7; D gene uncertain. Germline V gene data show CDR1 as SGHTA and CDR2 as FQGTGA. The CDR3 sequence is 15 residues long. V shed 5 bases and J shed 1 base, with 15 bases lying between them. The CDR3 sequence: CASSPTAGTSYEQYF. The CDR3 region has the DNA TGTGCCAGCAGCCCTACCGCCGGAACTTCCTACGAGCAGTACTTC.

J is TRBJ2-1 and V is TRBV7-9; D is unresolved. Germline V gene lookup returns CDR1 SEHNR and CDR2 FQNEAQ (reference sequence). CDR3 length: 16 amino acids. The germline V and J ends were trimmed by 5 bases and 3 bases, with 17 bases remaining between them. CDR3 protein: CASSQENFEYYNEQFF. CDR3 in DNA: TGTGCCAGCAGCCAGGAGAATTTCGAATACTACAATGAGCAGTTCTTC.

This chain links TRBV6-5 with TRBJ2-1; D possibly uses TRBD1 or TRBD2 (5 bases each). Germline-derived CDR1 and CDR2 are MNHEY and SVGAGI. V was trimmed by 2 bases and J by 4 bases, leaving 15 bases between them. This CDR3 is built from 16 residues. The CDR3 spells CASSYGGSGMYNEQFF. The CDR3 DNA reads TGTGCCAGCAGTTACGGGGGTTCGGGTATGTACAATGAGCAGTTCTTC.

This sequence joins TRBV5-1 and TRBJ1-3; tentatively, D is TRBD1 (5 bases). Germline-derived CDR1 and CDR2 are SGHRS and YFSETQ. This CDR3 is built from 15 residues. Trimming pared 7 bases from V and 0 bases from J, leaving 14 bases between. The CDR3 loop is CASFEGSLSGNTIYF. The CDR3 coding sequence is TGCGCCAGCTTTGAGGGGTCCCTCTCTGGAAACACCATATATTTT.

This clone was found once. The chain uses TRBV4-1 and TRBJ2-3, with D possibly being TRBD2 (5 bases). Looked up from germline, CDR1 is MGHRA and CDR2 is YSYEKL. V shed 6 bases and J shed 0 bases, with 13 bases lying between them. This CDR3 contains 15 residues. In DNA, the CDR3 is TGCGCCAGCAGGTTGATGGGAGCGAGCACAGATACGCAGTATTTT. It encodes CASRLMGASTDTQYF.

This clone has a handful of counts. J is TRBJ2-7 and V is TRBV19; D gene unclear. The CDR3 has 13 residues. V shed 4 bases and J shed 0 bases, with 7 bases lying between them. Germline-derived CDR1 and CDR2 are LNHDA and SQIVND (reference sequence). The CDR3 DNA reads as TGTGCCAGTAGTAAAAGGAGCTCCTACGAGCAGTACTTC. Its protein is CASSKRSSYEQYF.

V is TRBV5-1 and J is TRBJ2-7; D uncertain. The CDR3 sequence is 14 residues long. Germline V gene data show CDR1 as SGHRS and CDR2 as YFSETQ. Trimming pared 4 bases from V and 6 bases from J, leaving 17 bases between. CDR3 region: CASSPIGGVAEQYF. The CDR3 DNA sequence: TGCGCCAGCAGCCCCATTGGTGGGGTTGCCGAGCAGTACTTC.

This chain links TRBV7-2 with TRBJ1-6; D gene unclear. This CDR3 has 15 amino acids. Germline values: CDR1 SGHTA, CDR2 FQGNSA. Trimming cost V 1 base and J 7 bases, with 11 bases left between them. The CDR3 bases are TGTGCCAGCAGCTTAGGACGGGATGGCAATTCACCCCTCCACTTT. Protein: CASSLGRDGNSPLHF. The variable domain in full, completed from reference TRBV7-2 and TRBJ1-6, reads GAGVSQSPSNKVTEKGKDVELRCDPISGHTALYWYRQSLGQGLEFLIYFQGNSAPDKSGLPSDRFSAERTGGSVSTLTIQRTQQEDSAVYLCASSLGRDGNSPLHFGNGTRLTVT.

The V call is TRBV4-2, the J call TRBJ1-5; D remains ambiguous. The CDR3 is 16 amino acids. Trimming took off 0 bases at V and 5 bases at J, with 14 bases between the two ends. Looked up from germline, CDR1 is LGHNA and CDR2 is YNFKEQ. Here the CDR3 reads CASSQDLGSDYQPQHF. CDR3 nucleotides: TGTGCCAGCAGCCAAGATCTTGGCAGCGATTATCAGCCCCAGCATTTT.

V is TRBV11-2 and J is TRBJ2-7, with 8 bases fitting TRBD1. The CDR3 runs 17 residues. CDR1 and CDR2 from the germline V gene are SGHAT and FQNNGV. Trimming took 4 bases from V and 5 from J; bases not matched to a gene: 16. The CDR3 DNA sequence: TGTGCCAGCAGCTCATCCAGGGGGTCAGGGGGCTTAGACGAGCAGTACTTC. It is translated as CASSSSRGSGGLDEQYF.

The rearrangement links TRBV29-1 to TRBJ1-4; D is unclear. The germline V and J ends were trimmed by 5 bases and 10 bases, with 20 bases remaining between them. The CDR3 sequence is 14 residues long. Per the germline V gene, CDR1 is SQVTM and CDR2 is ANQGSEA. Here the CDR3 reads CSVKPLEPGGKLFF. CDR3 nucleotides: TGCAGCGTTAAACCCCTAGAGCCCGGAGGAAAACTGTTTTTT.

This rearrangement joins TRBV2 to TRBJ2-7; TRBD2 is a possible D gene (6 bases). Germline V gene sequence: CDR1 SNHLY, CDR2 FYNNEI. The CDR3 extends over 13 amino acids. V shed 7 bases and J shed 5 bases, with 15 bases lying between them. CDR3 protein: CASKEGVRHEQYF. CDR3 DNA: TGTGCCAGCAAGGAGGGAGTAAGGCACGAGCAGTACTTC.

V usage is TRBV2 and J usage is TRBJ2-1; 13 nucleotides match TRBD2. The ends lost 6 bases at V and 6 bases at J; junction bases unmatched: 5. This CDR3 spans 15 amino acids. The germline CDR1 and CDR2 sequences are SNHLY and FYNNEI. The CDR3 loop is CASRAGLAGLNEQFF. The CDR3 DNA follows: TGTGCCAGCAGGGCGGGACTAGCGGGGCTCAATGAGCAGTTCTTC.

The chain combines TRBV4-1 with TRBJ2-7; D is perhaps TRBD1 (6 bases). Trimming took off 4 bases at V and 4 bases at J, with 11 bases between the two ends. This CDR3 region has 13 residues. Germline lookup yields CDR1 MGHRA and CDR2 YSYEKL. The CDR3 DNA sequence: TGCGCCAGCAGCCTCCAACAGGGATACGAGCAGTACTTC. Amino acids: CASSLQQGYEQYF.

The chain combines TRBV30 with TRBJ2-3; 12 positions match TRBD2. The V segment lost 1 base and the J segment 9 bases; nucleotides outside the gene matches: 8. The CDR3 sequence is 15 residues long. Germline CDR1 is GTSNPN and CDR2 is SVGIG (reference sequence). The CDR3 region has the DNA TGTGCCTGGAGTGGGGCTAGCGGGAGGGGTCGAACGCAGTATTTT. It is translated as CAWSGASGRGRTQYF.